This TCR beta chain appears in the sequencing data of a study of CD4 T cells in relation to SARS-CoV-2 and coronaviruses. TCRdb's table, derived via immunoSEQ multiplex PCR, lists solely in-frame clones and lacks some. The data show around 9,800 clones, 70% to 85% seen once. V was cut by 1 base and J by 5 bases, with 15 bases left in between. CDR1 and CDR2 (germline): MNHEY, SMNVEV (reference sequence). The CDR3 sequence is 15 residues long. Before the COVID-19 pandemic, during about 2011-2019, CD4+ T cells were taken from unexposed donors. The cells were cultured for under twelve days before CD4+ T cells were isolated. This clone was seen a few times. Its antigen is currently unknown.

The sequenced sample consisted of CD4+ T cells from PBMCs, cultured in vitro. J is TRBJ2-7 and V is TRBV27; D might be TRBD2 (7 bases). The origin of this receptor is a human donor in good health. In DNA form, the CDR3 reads TGTGCCAGCAGTTTATTCTCAGGGAGGGACAACGAGCAGTACTTC. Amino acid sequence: CASSLFSGRDNEQYF.